This T cell receptor beta chain was sequenced for a study of Graves' ophthalmopathy and Graves' hyperthyroidism. Overall study context: Untreated patients at initial diagnosis provided peripheral blood.

This clonotype was recorded at least ten times. The antigen is unknown. Study observations and caveats: Ophthalmopathy progression predictions by the model showed nearly 75% specificity and about 68% sensitivity.

Amplified material comprised TCR beta CDR3 regions derived from RNA transcripts. First-round RT-PCR employed HTBI primers, with a second-round multiplex PCR after it. TCRdb fed the multiplex PCR reads into MiXCR, producing one record per CDR3 protein. The table records roughly 380,000 distinct CDR3 sequences, 15% to 17% of them present only once. The receptor comes from a woman aged 18-35 years with stable Graves' hyperthyroidism. The sequenced sample was peripheral blood.

The CDR3 here is CASSLTHAFVRETQYF. The DNA for the CDR3 is TGTGCCAGCAGTTTAACCCACGCCTTTGTTCGAGAGACCCAGTACTTC. The chain has TRBV27 and TRBJ2-5; D not certain. V shed 2 bases and J shed 4 bases, with 17 bases lying between them. The CDR3 contains 16 residues. Germline loops: CDR1 MNHEY, CDR2 SMNVEV (reference sequence).